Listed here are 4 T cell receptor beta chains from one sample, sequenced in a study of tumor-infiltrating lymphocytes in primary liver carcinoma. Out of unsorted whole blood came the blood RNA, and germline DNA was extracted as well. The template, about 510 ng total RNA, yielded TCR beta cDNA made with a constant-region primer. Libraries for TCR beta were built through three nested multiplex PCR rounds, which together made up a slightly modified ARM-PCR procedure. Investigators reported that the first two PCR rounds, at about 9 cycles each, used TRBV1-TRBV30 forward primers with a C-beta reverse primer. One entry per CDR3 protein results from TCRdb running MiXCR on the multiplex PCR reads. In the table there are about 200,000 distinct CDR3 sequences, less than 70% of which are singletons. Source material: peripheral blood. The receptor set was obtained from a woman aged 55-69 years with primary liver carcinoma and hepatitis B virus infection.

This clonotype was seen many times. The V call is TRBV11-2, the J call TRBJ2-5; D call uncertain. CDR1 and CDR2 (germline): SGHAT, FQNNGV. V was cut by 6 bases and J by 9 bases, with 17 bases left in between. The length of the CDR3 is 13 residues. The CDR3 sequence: CASSSGISVSQYF. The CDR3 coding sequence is TGTGCCAGCAGTTCTGGAATCTCGGTTTCCCAGTACTTC.

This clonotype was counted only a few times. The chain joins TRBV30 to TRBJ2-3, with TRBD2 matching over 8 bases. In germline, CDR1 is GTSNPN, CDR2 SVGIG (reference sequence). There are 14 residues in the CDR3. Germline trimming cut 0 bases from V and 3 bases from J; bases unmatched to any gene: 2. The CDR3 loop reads CAWSVGLDTDTQYF. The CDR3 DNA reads TGTGCCTGGAGTGTGGGACTAGATACAGATACGCAGTATTTT. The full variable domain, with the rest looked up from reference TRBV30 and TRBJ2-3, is SQTIHQWPATLVQPVGSPLSLECTVEGTSNPNLYWYRQAAGRGLQLLFYSVGIGQISSEVPQNLSASRPQDRQFILSSKKLLLSDSGFYLCAWSVGLDTDTQYFGPGTRLTVL.

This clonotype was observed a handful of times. The CDR3 bases are TGTGCCAGCAGCTTAGCGGTTCGCTGGGACGGCATTCAGTACTTC. Translation: CASSLAVRWDGIQYF. The genes are TRBV7-9 and TRBJ2-4; D tentatively reads TRBD1 or TRBD2 (5 bases each). Per the germline V gene, CDR1 is SEHNR and CDR2 is FQNEAQ (reference sequence). CDR3 length: 15 residues. Trimming removed 0 bases at V and 9 bases at J, with 15 bases between.

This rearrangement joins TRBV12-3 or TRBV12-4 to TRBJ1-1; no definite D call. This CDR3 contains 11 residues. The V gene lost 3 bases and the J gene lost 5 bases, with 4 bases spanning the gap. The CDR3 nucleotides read TGTGCCAGCAGTTTCAGAACTGAAGCTTTCTTT. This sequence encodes CASSFRTEAFF.